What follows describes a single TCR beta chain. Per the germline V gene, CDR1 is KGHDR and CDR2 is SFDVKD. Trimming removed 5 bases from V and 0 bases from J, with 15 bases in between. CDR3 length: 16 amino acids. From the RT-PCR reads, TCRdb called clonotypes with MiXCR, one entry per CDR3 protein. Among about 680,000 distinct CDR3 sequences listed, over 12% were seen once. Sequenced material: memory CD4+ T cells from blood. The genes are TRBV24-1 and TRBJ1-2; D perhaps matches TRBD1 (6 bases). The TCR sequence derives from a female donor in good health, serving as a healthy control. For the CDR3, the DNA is TGTGCCACCAGTGGCCCCATACAGGGAGCTAACTATGGCTACACCTTC. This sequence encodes CATSGPIQGANYGYTF.